This T cell receptor beta chain was sequenced for a study of beta chain features in type 1 diabetes. Study details: The examined sorted cells totaled 85 million to 120 million across samples.

Overall study findings and caveats: Patients and controls would share equally any PCR tilt toward shorter templates. Within each of all four CD4+ subsets, Type 1 diabetes patients had TCRB CDR3s that were moderately but significantly shorter. It was among patients, rather than healthy donors, that naive, central memory and Treg TCRB repertoires appeared more similar.

CDR3 length equals 15 residues. Germline lookup yields CDR1 MGHDK and CDR2 SYGVNS. V gave up 3 bases and J gave up 3 bases; unmatched junction bases: 6. Sequenced material consisted of expressed TCRB transcripts (all of the isolated RNA was reverse transcribed). Sequencing of naive, central memory and regulatory T cell samples gave an average of roughly 3.5 million reads. The assay was immunoSEQ multiplex PCR, and TCRdb's table has in-frame clones only and misses some. The sample lists 600,000 to 700,000 clones, 9.5% to 15% seen once, with more than 0.09% in the top ten. On this clone: Its specificity is unknown.

This chain uses TRBV25-1 with TRBJ2-3; 7 bases match TRBD1. Source material: naive CD4+ T cells from blood. The TCR comes from a man younger than 45 with type 1 diabetes. CDR3 DNA sequence: TGTGCCAGCAGTGACGGGCAGGGGGTGACAGATACGCAGTATTTT. This sequence encodes CASSDGQGVTDTQYF.